This paragraph covers one TCR beta chain sequence. As yet, its antigen is unknown. One junction end does not reproduce the germline sequence, and a read error may be involved. Amplified regions were TCR beta CDR3 sequences from RNA transcripts. The study used the HTBI primer set for a first-round RT-PCR of the TCR CDR3. TCRdb passed the multiplex PCR reads through MiXCR, listing each CDR3 protein once. The table records around 290,000 distinct CDR3 sequences, over 15% of them present only once. The length of the CDR3 is 16 residues. Per germline, CDR1 LGHNA and CDR2 YNFKEQ. The sample comes from a study of T cells in Graves' hyperthyroidism and ophthalmopathy. Broader study findings: Blood samples included most of the expanded thyroid clonotypes exceeding 0.001.

The chain carries TRBV4-2 and TRBJ1-6; D perhaps matches TRBD1 (5 bases). The sample consisted of blood. The receptor was isolated from a woman in her fifties or sixties with Graves' ophthalmopathy. The CDR3 loop is CASSSPGQGRHSPLYF. DNA of the CDR3: TGTGCCAGCAGCTCCCCCGGCCAGGGACGTCATTCACCCCTCTACTTT.